This T cell receptor beta chain emerged from a study of beta chain features in type 1 diabetes. Overall study context: When patients were set against healthy donors, age, gender and cell yields were similar. Study-level findings and limits: A greater similarity of naive, central memory and Treg TCRB repertoires was seen among patients than among healthy donors. Type 1 diabetes patients had VDJ junctions that carried fewer insertions and more deletions.

This clone has a handful of counts. What it binds is unknown. Once sorted, every population was more than 95% pure. The investigators reverse transcribed all of the isolated RNA, so they sequenced expressed TCRB transcripts. The table came from immunoSEQ multiplex PCR; TCRdb's copy has only in-frame clones and leaves some out. The sample has under 900,000 clones; roughly 17% are singletons. V lost 2 bases and J 8 bases, leaving 16 bases between the germline ends. CDR3 length: 15 amino acids. CDR1 is MNHEY, CDR2 SVGAGI, per germline. The chain couples TRBV6-5 to TRBJ2-1, with D possibly matching TRBD2 (5 bases). The sample comprised naive CD4+ T cells from blood. This receptor was identified in a woman aged 18-35 years in good health. The CDR3 sequence is CASSYAWGVGYEQFF. The CDR3 DNA is TGTGCCAGCAGTTACGCATGGGGAGTCGGGTATGAGCAGTTCTTC.